These 11 T cell receptor beta chains came from one sample sequenced in a study of cytotoxic CD8 clonotypes in ibrutinib-treated CLL. Method: immunoSEQ multiplex PCR; TCRdb's copy keeps in-frame clones and lacks some. In the table there are about 84,000 clones, roughly 84% of which are singletons. The material was PBMCs, obtained before ibrutinib treatment. These receptors were obtained from a human donor with chronic lymphocytic leukemia.

This chain links TRBV11-2 with TRBJ2-3; 10 bases agree with TRBD2. CDR1 is SGHAT, CDR2 FQNNGV, per germline. The V and J ends lost 5 bases and 2 bases, in that order; junction bases with no gene match: 4. This CDR3 comprises 15 residues. The CDR3 region is CASSATSGPTDTQYF. In DNA, the CDR3 is TGTGCCAGCAGCGCGACTAGCGGGCCCACAGATACGCAGTATTTT.

The chain employs TRBV11-3 and TRBJ2-7; the match to TRBD1 covers 7 bases. The CDR3 length is 14 residues. Germline values: CDR1 SGHNT, CDR2 YENEEA. V shed 8 bases, J shed 3 bases, and the junction held 10 bases outside the gene matches. CDR3 residues: CASAPPGQSYEQYF. CDR3 sequence (DNA): TGTGCCAGCGCACCACCGGGACAGAGCTACGAGCAGTACTTC.

The chain recombines TRBV4-1 with TRBJ2-7; D may be TRBD2 (6 bases). V lost 0 bases to trimming and J lost 3 bases, with 12 bases between them. Germline lookup yields CDR1 MGHRA and CDR2 YSYEKL. CDR3 length: 15 residues. The CDR3 is CASSQEGRGLYEQYF. CDR3 in DNA: TGCGCCAGCAGCCAAGAGGGCCGGGGACTCTACGAGCAGTACTTC.

In DNA form, the CDR3 reads TGTGCCACCGCGACTCGGGTCTCCTACGAGCAGTACTTC. It codes for CATATRVSYEQYF. The J gene is TRBJ2-7, the V gene TRBV2; unclear D gene. This CDR3 contains 13 residues. V gave up 10 bases and J gave up 0 bases, with 13 bases separating them. Germline V gene data show CDR1 as SNHLY and CDR2 as FYNNEI. The full variable domain, with the rest looked up from reference TRBV2 and TRBJ2-7, is EPEVTQTPSHQVTQMGQEVILRCVPISNHLYFYWYRQILGQKVEFLVSFYNNEISEKSEIFDDQFSVERPDGSNFTLKIRSTKLEDSAMYFCATATRVSYEQYFGPGTRLTVT.

The genes are TRBV2 and TRBJ2-5; D tentatively fits TRBD1 or TRBD2 (6 bases each). CDR1 SNHLY and CDR2 FYNNEI come from the germline V gene. The CDR3 is 14 residues long. Trimming shortened V by 8 bases and J by 3 bases, and 16 bases separated the two germline ends. The CDR3 DNA sequence: TGTGCCAGCTTAAGGGGGGAGGTCGAAGAGACCCAGTACTTC. As protein: CASLRGEVEETQYF. Drawing the rest from reference TRBV2 and TRBJ2-5, the complete variable domain is EPEVTQTPSHQVTQMGQEVILRCVPISNHLYFYWYRQILGQKVEFLVSFYNNEISEKSEIFDDQFSVERPDGSNFTLKIRSTKLEDSAMYFCASLRGEVEETQYFGPGTRLLVL.

This chain uses TRBV5-1 with TRBJ1-1; D might be TRBD1 (5 bases). The V end was cut by 0 bases, the J end by 5 bases, with 23 bases between. The CDR3 has 18 residues. In germline, CDR1 is SGHRS, CDR2 YFSETQ. This CDR3 is CASSLVAAGRSVWTEAFF. CDR3 bases: TGCGCCAGCAGCTTGGTCGCGGCAGGGCGGTCAGTATGGACTGAAGCTTTCTTT. Full variable domain (missing parts from reference TRBV5-1 and TRBJ1-1): KAGVTQTPRYLIKTRGQQVTLSCSPISGHRSVSWYQQTPGQGLQFLFEYFSETQRNKGNFPGRFSGRQFSNSRSEMNVSTLELGDSALYLCASSLVAAGRSVWTEAFFGQGTRLTVV.

The chain carries TRBV19 and TRBJ1-2; D is undetermined. Germline V gives CDR1 LNHDA, CDR2 SQIVND (reference sequence). The CDR3 length is 11 residues. V lost 3 bases to trimming and J lost 5 bases, with 4 bases between them. CDR3 DNA sequence: TGTGCCAGTAGTATTTATTATGGCTACACCTTC. Translated: CASSIYYGYTF.

The rearrangement links TRBV25-1 to TRBJ1-3, with 7 bases fitting TRBD1. The CDR3 loop spans 17 amino acids. Germline V gene data show CDR1 as MGHDK and CDR2 as SYGVNS. The junction had 10 bases not matched to a gene; V was cut back by 4 bases and J by 1 base. The CDR3 DNA reads TGTGCCAGCAGTGCGATAGGACAGGACCTTTCTGGAAACACCATATATTTT. Translation gives CASSAIGQDLSGNTIYF.

The chain links TRBV9 to TRBJ2-1; D might be TRBD2 (6 bases). V lost 0 bases and J lost 9, with 22 bases in between. The CDR3 extends over 17 amino acids. Germline-derived CDR1 and CDR2 are SGDLS and YYNGEE. For the CDR3, the DNA is TGTGCCAGCAGCGTAGGGGGTAGCGGAGACATTCAAGGTGAGCAGTTCTTC. This sequence encodes CASSVGGSGDIQGEQFF. The full variable domain, its missing parts supplied by reference TRBV9 and TRBJ2-1, is DSGVTQTPKHLITATGQRVTLRCSPRSGDLSVYWYQQSLDQGLQFLIQYYNGEERAKGNILERFSAQQFPDLHSELNLSSLELGDSALYFCASSVGGSGDIQGEQFFGPGTRLTVL.

The chain employs TRBV10-1 and TRBJ1-3; no clear D gene. Trimming removed 6 bases at V and 0 bases at J, with 9 bases between. CDR1 is WNHNN, CDR2 SYGVQD, per germline (reference sequence). The CDR3 sequence is 14 residues long. CDR3 in amino acids: CASRAPSSGNTIYF. The CDR3 DNA reads TGCGCCAGCAGGGCACCAAGCTCTGGAAACACCATATATTTT.

The chain is built from TRBV30 and TRBJ2-1; TRBD1 agrees at 7 bases. With 3 bases clipped from V and 14 bases from J, the junction kept 13 bases outside the gene matches. This CDR3 comprises 13 residues. Germline loops: CDR1 GTSNPN, CDR2 SVGIG (reference sequence). The CDR3 region is CAWRPNVRGREFF. The CDR3, as DNA: TGTGCCTGGAGGCCAAATGTGAGGGGGCGGGAGTTCTTC.